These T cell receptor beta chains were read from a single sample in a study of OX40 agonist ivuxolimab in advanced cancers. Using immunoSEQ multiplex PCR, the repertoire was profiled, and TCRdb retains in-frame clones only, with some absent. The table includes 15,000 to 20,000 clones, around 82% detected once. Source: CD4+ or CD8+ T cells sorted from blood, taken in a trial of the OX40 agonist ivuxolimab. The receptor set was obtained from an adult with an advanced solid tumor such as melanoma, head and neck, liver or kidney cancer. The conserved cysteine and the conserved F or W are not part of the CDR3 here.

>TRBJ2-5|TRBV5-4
ASSLVGGGQETQY
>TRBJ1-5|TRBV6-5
ASSPGVFSQPQH
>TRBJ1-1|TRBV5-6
ASSLGLGGNTEAF
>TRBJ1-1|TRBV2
ASSVNRGTEAF
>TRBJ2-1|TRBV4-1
ASSKTGNNEQF
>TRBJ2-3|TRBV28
ASSTRLVSGASSSTDTQY
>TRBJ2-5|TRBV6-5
ASSYNLWETQY
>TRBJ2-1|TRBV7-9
ATSDTGFNEQF
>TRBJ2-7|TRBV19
ASASGPYYEQY
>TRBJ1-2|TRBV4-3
ASSQSPTGTAGYGYT
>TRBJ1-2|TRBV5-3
ARRLHATLGYGYT
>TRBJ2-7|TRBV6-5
ASSTGSYEQY
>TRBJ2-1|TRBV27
ASSAGGNNEQF
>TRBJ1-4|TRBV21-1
ASSKVRRGNEKLF
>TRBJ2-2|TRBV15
ATSRDRRGALG
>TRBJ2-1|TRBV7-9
ASSLVVAPYNEQF
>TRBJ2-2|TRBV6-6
ASTPDRVTGELF
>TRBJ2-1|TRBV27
ASTISGSYNEQF
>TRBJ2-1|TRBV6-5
ASSYGSEANEQF
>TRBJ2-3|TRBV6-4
ASSERTSTDTQY
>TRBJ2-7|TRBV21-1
ASSKLGRDGYEQY
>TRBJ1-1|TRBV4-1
ASSPTRLNTEAF
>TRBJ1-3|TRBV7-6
ASSLWTGTGNTIY
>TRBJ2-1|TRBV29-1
SVLDRWDYNEQF
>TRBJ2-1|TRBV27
ASYTRDKPYNEQF
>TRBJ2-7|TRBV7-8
ASSLDRGAVYEQY
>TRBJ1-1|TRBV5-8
ASSLRGPGAF
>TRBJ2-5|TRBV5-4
ASSLGTGGETQY
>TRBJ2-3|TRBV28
ASSRMGWSDTQY
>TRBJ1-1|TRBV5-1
ASRSGTGGNTEAF
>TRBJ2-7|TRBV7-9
ASSLRQGTSYEQY
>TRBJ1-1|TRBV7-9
ASSLETEAF
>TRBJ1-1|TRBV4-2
ASRGGNTEAF
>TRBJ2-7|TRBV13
ASSYYGASYEQY
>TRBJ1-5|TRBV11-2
ASSLDTGLGNQPQH
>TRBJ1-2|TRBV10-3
AISGGNGYT
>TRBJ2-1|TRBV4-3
ASSGRQGSYNEQF
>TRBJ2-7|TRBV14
ASSQEDSFFSYEQY
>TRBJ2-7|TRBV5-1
ASGSSGYEQY
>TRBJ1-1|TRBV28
ASRTAMNTEAF
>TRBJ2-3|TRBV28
ASSLGGRTDTQY
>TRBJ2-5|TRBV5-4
ASSYSVSETQY